These 8 T cell receptor beta chains came from one sample sequenced in a study of OX40 agonist ivuxolimab in advanced cancers. Here immunoSEQ multiplex PCR was the method, and the copy in TCRdb shows in-frame clones only, minus some. The repertoire has approximately 23,000 clones, around 88% of them found once; the top ten carry approximately 23%. The sample in question was CD4+ or CD8+ T cells sorted from blood, obtained in a trial of the OX40 agonist ivuxolimab. These receptors were collected from an adult with an advanced solid tumor such as melanoma, head and neck, liver or kidney cancer.

The chain is built from TRBV5-5 and TRBJ1-4; D is ambiguous. This CDR3 is built from 15 residues. The V end lost 3 bases, the J end lost 0 bases, and 9 bases lay between the germline ends. The germline CDR1 and CDR2 sequences are SGHKS and YYEKEE (reference sequence). CDR3 DNA sequence: TGTGCCAGCAGCTACGTAGGTGCAACTAATGAAAAACTGTTTTTT. It specifies CASSYVGATNEKLFF.

This rearrangement joins TRBV2 to TRBJ2-7, with 8 bases lining up with TRBD2. The length of the CDR3 is 14 residues. The germline gives CDR1 SNHLY, CDR2 FYNNEI. V shed 9 bases, J shed 4 bases, and the junction held 11 bases outside the gene matches. As DNA, the CDR3 is TGTGCCAGTAGATCCAGCGGGAGTCTATACGAGCAGTACTTC. Its translation is CASRSSGSLYEQYF.

In its sample, this clone was seen once. This sequence joins TRBV11-2 and TRBJ2-7, with 8 bases fitting TRBD2. The germline gives CDR1 SGHAT, CDR2 FQNNGV. CDR3 length equals 16 residues. J gave up 1 base and V 1 base, and 6 bases lay outside the gene matches. CDR3 residues: CASSLGPAGDSYEQYF. In nucleotides, the CDR3 is TGTGCCAGCAGCTTAGGCCCAGCGGGGGATTCCTACGAGCAGTACTTC.

This chain joins TRBV28 and TRBJ1-6, with D unresolved. Trimming pared 6 bases from V and 0 bases from J, leaving 18 bases between. Germline CDR1 is MDHEN and CDR2 is SYDVKM. This CDR3 is 18 amino acids long. CDR3 protein: CASSIRGTLSSYNSPLHF. The CDR3 DNA is TGTGCCAGCAGCATCCGCGGCACTTTGAGCTCCTATAATTCACCCCTCCACTTT.

This clone was observed a few times. This chain uses TRBV9 with TRBJ2-5; D uncertain. The CDR3 totals 13 residues. Germline CDR1 SGDLS, CDR2 YYNGEE. V was clipped by 0 bases and J by 5 bases, with 8 bases between them. CDR3 amino acids: CASSVDGSETQYF. As DNA, the CDR3 is TGTGCCAGCAGCGTAGACGGTAGTGAGACCCAGTACTTC.

This clone was picked up one time. The V gene is TRBV28, the J gene TRBJ2-2, with a weak D call TRBD1 (6 bases). Per the germline V gene, CDR1 is MDHEN and CDR2 is SYDVKM. Trimming removed 6 bases from V and 2 bases from J, with 10 bases in between. The CDR3 has 14 residues. CDR3 region: CASSWTANTGELFF. CDR3 DNA sequence: TGTGCCAGCAGCTGGACAGCAAACACCGGGGAGCTGTTTTTT.

The chain couples TRBV7-8 to TRBJ1-3, with D possibly matching TRBD1 (6 bases). Germline V lookup: CDR1 SGHVS, CDR2 FQNEAQ. This CDR3 is built from 16 residues. V was clipped by 5 bases and J by 0 bases, with 14 bases between them. The CDR3 DNA reads as TGTGCCAGCAGCAGATGGACAGCCAGCTCTGGAAACACCATATATTTT. It encodes CASSRWTASSGNTIYF.

The V call is TRBV7-9, the J call TRBJ2-5, with D uncertain. V gave up 1 base and J gave up 2 bases, with 5 bases separating them. The CDR3 has 13 residues. CDR1 is SEHNR and CDR2 is FQNEAQ in the germline V gene (reference sequence). The CDR3 region has the DNA TGTGCCAGCAGCTTAGGCCCTCAAGAGACCCAGTACTTC. It is translated as CASSLGPQETQYF. Supplemented by reference TRBV7-9 and TRBJ2-5, the full variable domain reads DTGVSQNPRHKITKRGQNVTFRCDPISEHNRLYWYRQTLGQGPEFLTYFQNEAQLEKSRLLSDRFSAERPKGSFSTLEIQRTEQGDSAMYLCASSLGPQETQYFGPGTRLLVL.